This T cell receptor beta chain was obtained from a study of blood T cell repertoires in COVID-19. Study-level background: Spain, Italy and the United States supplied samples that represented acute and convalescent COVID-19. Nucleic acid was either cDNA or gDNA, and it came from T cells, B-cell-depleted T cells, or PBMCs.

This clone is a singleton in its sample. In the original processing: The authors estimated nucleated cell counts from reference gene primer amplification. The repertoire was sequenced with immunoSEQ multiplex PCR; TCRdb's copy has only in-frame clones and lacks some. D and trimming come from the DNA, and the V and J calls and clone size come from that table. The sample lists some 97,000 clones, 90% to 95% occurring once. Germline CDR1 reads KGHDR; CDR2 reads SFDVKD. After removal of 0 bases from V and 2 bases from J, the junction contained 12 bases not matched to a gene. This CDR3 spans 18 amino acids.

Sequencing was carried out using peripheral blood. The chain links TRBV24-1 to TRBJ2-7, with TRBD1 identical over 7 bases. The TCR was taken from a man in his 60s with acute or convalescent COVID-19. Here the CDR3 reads CATSDLFSQGEQTYEQYV. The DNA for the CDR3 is TGTGCCACCAGTGATTTGTTTTCCCAGGGGGAACAGACCTACGAGCAGTACGTC.